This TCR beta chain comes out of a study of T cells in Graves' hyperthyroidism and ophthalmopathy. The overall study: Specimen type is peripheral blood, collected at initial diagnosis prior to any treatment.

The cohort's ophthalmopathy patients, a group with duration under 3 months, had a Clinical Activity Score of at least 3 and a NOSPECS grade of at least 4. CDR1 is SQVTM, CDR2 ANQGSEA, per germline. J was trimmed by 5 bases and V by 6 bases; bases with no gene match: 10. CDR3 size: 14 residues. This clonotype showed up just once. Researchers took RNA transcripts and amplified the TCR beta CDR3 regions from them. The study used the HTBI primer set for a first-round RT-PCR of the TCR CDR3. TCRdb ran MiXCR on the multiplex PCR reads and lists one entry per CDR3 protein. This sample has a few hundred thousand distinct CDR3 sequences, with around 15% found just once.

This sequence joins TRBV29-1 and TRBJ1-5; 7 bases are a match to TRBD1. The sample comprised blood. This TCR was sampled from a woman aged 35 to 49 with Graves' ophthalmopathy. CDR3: CSVGTGVGDQPQHF. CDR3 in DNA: TGCAGCGTAGGTACAGGGGTGGGGGATCAGCCCCAGCATTTT.